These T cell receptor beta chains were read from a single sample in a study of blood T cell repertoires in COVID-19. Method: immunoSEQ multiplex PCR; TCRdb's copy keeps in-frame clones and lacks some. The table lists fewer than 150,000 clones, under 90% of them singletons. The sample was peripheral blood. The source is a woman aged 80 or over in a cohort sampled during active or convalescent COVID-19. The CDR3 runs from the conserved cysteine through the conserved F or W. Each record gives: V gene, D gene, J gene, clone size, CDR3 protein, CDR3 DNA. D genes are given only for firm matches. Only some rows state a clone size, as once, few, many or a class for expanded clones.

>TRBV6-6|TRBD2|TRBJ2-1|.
CASSSGTSGYNEQFF
TGTGCCAGCAGTTCCGGGACTAGCGGTTACAATGAGCAGTTCTTC
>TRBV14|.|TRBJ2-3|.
CASSHGASRDTQYF
TGTGCCAGCAGCCATGGAGCGTCACGAGATACGCAGTATTTT
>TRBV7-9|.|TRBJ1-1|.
CASSLIGSTEAFF
TGTGCCAGCAGCTTAATAGGGAGCACTGAAGCTTTCTTT
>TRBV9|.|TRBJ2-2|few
CASSARTVPGELFF
TGTGCCAGCAGCGCACGGACAGTTCCCGGGGAGCTGTTTTTT
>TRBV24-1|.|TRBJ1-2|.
CATSDSRTDGYGYTF
TGTGCCACCAGTGATAGCCGGACAGACGGGTATGGCTACACCTTC
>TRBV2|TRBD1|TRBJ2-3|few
CASRRDRGTDTQYF
TGTGCCAGCAGGAGGGACAGGGGCACAGATACGCAGTATTTT
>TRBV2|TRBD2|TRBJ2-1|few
CASRSGLAGDFDEQFF
TGTGCCAGCAGATCCGGACTAGCGGGGGATTTCGATGAGCAGTTCTTC
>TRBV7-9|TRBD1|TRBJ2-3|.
CASSRGTEQTTDTQYF
TGTGCCAGCAGCAGGGGGACAGAGCAGACCACAGATACGCAGTATTTT
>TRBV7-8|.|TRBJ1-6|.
CASSPSRDRSLHF
TGTGCCAGCAGCCCTAGCCGCGACCGGTCCCTCCACTTT
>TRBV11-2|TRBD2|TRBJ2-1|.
CASSLGLAHEQFF
TGTGCCAGCAGCCTTGGACTAGCCCATGAGCAGTTCTTC
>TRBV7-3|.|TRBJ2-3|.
CASSLMATDTQYF
TGTGCCAGCAGCCTTATGGCCACAGATACGCAGTATTTT